This entry lists 26 T cell receptor beta chains sequenced from one sample in a study of cytomegalovirus exposure and HLA in healthy donors. With 60 Vbeta and 13 Jbeta primers, the PCR was carried out. The protocol was immunoSEQ multiplex PCR, while the TCRdb copy is restricted to in-frame clones and leaves out a portion. The profile shows roughly 140,000 clones, roughly 80% of them singletons. The sequenced sample consisted of PBMCs. These TCRs come from a man between 25 and 39 years old in good health and CMV-seropositive.

The chain has TRBV27 and TRBJ1-6; D possibly corresponds to TRBD1 (5 bases). The CDR3 runs to 14 residues. Trimming removed 4 bases from V and 13 bases from J, with 17 bases in between. Germline CDR1 is MNHEY and CDR2 is SMNVEV (reference sequence). The CDR3 DNA follows: TGTGCCAGCAGTTCTCGGGTAGGGGTTGTTCCCCTCCACTTT. As protein: CASSSRVGVVPLHF.

The rearrangement uses TRBV29-1 and TRBJ2-1; D unresolved. This CDR3 is built from 16 residues. Trimming left V 4 bases short and J 1 base short, with 17 bases between. Germline V CDR1 and CDR2: SQVTM, ANQGSEA. For the CDR3, the DNA is TGCAGCGTTGTCCCCGGCCAAGCGCCGTCCTACAATGAGCAGTTCTTC. Encoded protein: CSVVPGQAPSYNEQFF.

The J gene is TRBJ2-1, the V gene TRBV10-1, with D tentatively TRBD1 (7 bases). From germline, CDR1 is WNHNN and CDR2 SYGVQD (reference sequence). The CDR3 length is 16 residues. V lost 5 bases, J lost 8 bases, and 22 bases lay in between. The CDR3 sequence: CASSNRGTSGLDEQFF. The CDR3 nucleotides are TGCGCCAGCAGTAACAGGGGCACAAGCGGGCTGGATGAGCAGTTCTTC.

V is TRBV5-4 and J is TRBJ2-4; D uncertain. The CDR3 is made up of 14 amino acids. From germline, CDR1 is SGHNT and CDR2 YYREEE (reference sequence). The V and J ends lost 4 bases and 7 bases respectively, with 15 bases between them. The CDR3 loop is CASSQATSRNIQYF. In DNA form, the CDR3 reads TGTGCCAGCAGCCAAGCCACCTCGAGGAACATTCAGTACTTC.

The rearrangement joins TRBV28 to TRBJ1-5, with D possibly being TRBD1 (6 bases). Deletions cut 3 bases from V and 1 base from J, with 19 bases between. This CDR3 is 18 amino acids long. Germline CDR1 is MDHEN and CDR2 is SYDVKM. The CDR3 here is CASSLSSRGTVSNQPQHF. The DNA of the CDR3 is TGTGCCAGCAGTTTGTCCTCGAGGGGGACCGTCAGCAATCAGCCCCAGCATTTT.

V is TRBV27 and J is TRBJ2-3, with 9 positions matching TRBD2. V lost 2 bases and J lost 3; bases outside the gene matches: 18. Germline V gives CDR1 MNHEY, CDR2 SMNVEV (reference sequence). The CDR3 extends over 20 amino acids. The DNA for the CDR3 is TGTGCCAGCAGTTTACAGGGGCTAGCGGGGTACTTTTATAGAACAGATACGCAGTATTTT. Translating it yields CASSLQGLAGYFYRTDTQYF.

The V gene is TRBV27, the J gene TRBJ2-7; TRBD1 agrees at 9 bases. The CDR3 contains 14 residues. The germline CDR1 and CDR2 sequences are MNHEY and SMNVEV (reference sequence). The trim removed 6 bases at V and 4 bases at J, leaving 7 bases unmatched. The CDR3 is CASREDRGEYEQYF. CDR3 coding DNA: TGTGCCAGCAGGGAGGACAGGGGAGAGTACGAGCAGTACTTC.

V and J are TRBV15 and TRBJ2-1; the D gene is possibly TRBD1 (5 bases). This CDR3 has 15 amino acids. Germline assignment: CDR1 LNHNV and CDR2 YYDKDF (reference sequence). With 4 bases removed from V and 1 base from J, the gap between germline ends came to 11 bases. CDR3 in amino acids: CATSNGRASYNEQFF. In DNA form, the CDR3 reads TGTGCCACCAGCAACGGCAGGGCGTCCTACAATGAGCAGTTCTTC.

The chain employs TRBV6-4 and TRBJ2-1; D might be TRBD2 (5 bases). CDR1 and CDR2 (germline): MRHNA, SNTAGT. V lost 5 bases to trimming and J lost 8 bases, with 22 bases between them. The CDR3 is 16 residues long. The CDR3 loop is CASSRVPSLAIHEQFF. The CDR3 region has the DNA TGTGCCAGCAGTCGAGTCCCCTCTCTAGCTATCCATGAGCAGTTCTTC.

The rearrangement joins TRBV6-4 to TRBJ2-1, with 12 bases fitting TRBD2. From germline, CDR1 is MRHNA and CDR2 SNTAGT. The V and J ends lost 0 bases and 6 bases, in that order; junction bases with no gene match: 0. CDR3 length equals 15 residues. CDR3 loop: CASSDSTSGSNEQFF. CDR3 DNA sequence: TGTGCCAGCAGTGACTCGACTAGCGGGAGCAATGAGCAGTTCTTC.

The V call is TRBV12-5, the J call TRBJ2-1, with D unclear. Trimming removed 3 bases at V and 5 bases at J, with 8 bases between. From germline, CDR1 is LGHNT and CDR2 FRNRAP. The CDR3 loop spans 13 amino acids. The CDR3 spells CASGFFPNNEQFF. The CDR3 DNA follows: TGTGCTAGTGGTTTCTTCCCTAACAATGAGCAGTTCTTC.

This clone has just a few counts. CDR3 nucleotide sequence: TGCGCCAGCAGCACCGGGACTAGCGGGGGGGCCACAGATACGCAGTATTTT. Protein: CASSTGTSGGATDTQYF. The chain couples TRBV5-1 to TRBJ2-3, with TRBD2 identical over 16 bases. This CDR3 region has 17 residues. The V segment lost 4 bases and the J segment 2 bases; nucleotides outside the gene matches: 4. Germline loops: CDR1 SGHRS, CDR2 YFSETQ.

The chain combines TRBV28 with TRBJ2-3; weak D call: TRBD2 (6 bases). The CDR3 loop spans 18 amino acids. CDR1 is MDHEN and CDR2 is SYDVKM in the germline V gene. V was pared by 5 bases and J by 1 base, with 22 bases between. CDR3 amino acids: CASSLHRLVLKGTDTQYF. CDR3 sequence (DNA): TGTGCCAGCAGTCTTCATAGACTAGTCTTAAAGGGCACAGATACGCAGTATTTT.

About this clone itself: Its ends do not fully match the called genes, so a read error is possible. The chain uses TRBV7-9 and TRBJ1-2; a possible D gene is TRBD1 (6 bases). This CDR3 has 13 residues. Looked up from germline, CDR1 is SEHNR and CDR2 is FQNEAQ (reference sequence). The DNA of the CDR3 is TGTTCCAGCAGCGCTCAGGGGTCCTATGGCTACACCTTC. Translated, it gives CSSSAQGSYGYTF.

The rearrangement joins TRBV27 to TRBJ1-2, with 9 bases aligning to TRBD1. The CDR3 totals 15 residues. Germline loops: CDR1 MNHEY, CDR2 SMNVEV (reference sequence). With 6 bases clipped from V and 2 bases from J, the junction kept 7 bases outside the gene matches. DNA of the CDR3: TGTGCCAGCAGCCCGGGACAGGGATTAAACTATGGCTACACCTTC. It translates to CASSPGQGLNYGYTF.

The table lists this clone with a count of one. The J gene is TRBJ2-1, the V gene TRBV28, with TRBD2 matching 11 bases. Looked up from germline, CDR1 is MDHEN and CDR2 is SYDVKM. The CDR3 consists of 15 residues. V lost 8 bases and J lost 2; bases outside the gene matches: 5. The CDR3: CASQLAGGPYNEQFF. DNA of the CDR3: TGTGCCAGCCAGTTAGCGGGAGGGCCCTACAATGAGCAGTTCTTC. Full variable domain (missing parts from reference TRBV28 and TRBJ2-1): DVKVTQSSRYLVKRTGEKVFLECVQDMDHENMFWYRQDPGLGLRLIYFSYDVKMKEKGDIPEGYSVSREKKERFSLILESASTNQTSMYLCASQLAGGPYNEQFFGPGTRLTVL.

V usage is TRBV11-2 and J usage is TRBJ1-1; TRBD1 matches at 8 bases. V lost 2 bases and J lost 5; bases outside the gene matches: 4. The CDR3 extends over 14 amino acids. Germline loops: CDR1 SGHAT, CDR2 FQNNGV. CDR3 residues: CASSLQGARTEAFF. CDR3 coding DNA: TGTGCCAGCAGCTTACAGGGGGCTAGAACTGAAGCTTTCTTT.

V usage is TRBV5-1 and J usage is TRBJ2-5; 7 bases align to TRBD2. The CDR3 extends over 16 amino acids. Germline values: CDR1 SGHRS, CDR2 YFSETQ. The trim removed 1 base at V and 5 bases at J, leaving 11 bases unmatched. For the CDR3, the DNA is TGCGCCAGCAGCTTGATTGTCGGGGGGTCCGGGGAGACCCAGTACTTC. Amino acid sequence: CASSLIVGGSGETQYF.

This chain links TRBV6-5 with TRBJ2-2; TRBD2 is a possible D gene (5 bases). In germline, CDR1 is MNHEY, CDR2 SVGAGI. Trimming cost V 4 bases and J 8 bases, with 17 bases left between them. The length of the CDR3 is 15 residues. For the CDR3, the DNA is TGTGCCAGCAGTTTTGACCGAAGTTGGACTGGGGAGCTGTTTTTT. Translation: CASSFDRSWTGELFF.

The table lists this clone with a count of one. The chain uses TRBV12-5 and TRBJ1-5; a weak D match, TRBD1 (6 bases). The length of the CDR3 is 13 residues. CDR1 is LGHNT, CDR2 FRNRAP, per germline. Trimming left V 7 bases short and J 5 bases short, with 12 bases between. The CDR3 region has the DNA TGTGCTAGTGCCCAGACAGGAGATCAGCCCCAGCATTTT. Translating gives CASAQTGDQPQHF.

The J gene is TRBJ2-1, the V gene TRBV7-8, with a tentative D call TRBD2 (6 bases). V was cut by 1 base and J by 8 bases, with 15 bases left in between. Germline CDR1 is SGHVS and CDR2 is FQNEAQ. The CDR3 loop spans 15 amino acids. The CDR3 region is CASSLEPGERDEQFF. The CDR3 region has the DNA TGTGCCAGCAGCTTAGAACCGGGAGAGAGGGATGAGCAGTTCTTC.

This rearrangement joins TRBV13 to TRBJ2-3; 7 bases line up with TRBD2. V trimming: 8 bases; J trimming: 3 bases; junction bases outside the gene matches: 11. The CDR3 sequence is 15 residues long. Germline lookup yields CDR1 PRHDT and CDR2 FYEKMQ (reference sequence). CDR3 coding DNA: TGTGCCAGCGGCTACCCCTCAGCGGGGACAGATACGCAGTATTTT. Translating gives CASGYPSAGTDTQYF.

Only one count was recorded for this clone. The chain has TRBV29-1 and TRBJ1-3; D is unclear. CDR3 length equals 14 residues. From germline, CDR1 is SQVTM and CDR2 ANQGSEA. Trimming took off 7 bases at V and 0 bases at J, with 13 bases between the two ends. The CDR3 spells CSGHGSISGNTIYF. The CDR3 nucleotides are TGCAGCGGCCACGGGTCGATCTCTGGAAACACCATATATTTT.

This clone appeared a single time. V gene TRBV29-1 combines with J gene TRBJ2-1; 8 bases align to TRBD1. The V segment lost 6 bases and the J segment 10 bases; nucleotides outside the gene matches: 8. The CDR3 consists of 12 residues. Germline assignment: CDR1 SQVTM and CDR2 ANQGSEA. The CDR3 nucleotides are TGCAGCGTCGCAGGGGGCCGACTCGAGCAGTTCTTC. It yields the protein CSVAGGRLEQFF.

This rearrangement joins TRBV5-4 to TRBJ2-1, with D possibly matching TRBD2 (5 bases). This CDR3 comprises 14 residues. Germline-derived CDR1 and CDR2 are SGHNT and YYREEE (reference sequence). The germline V and J ends were trimmed by 4 bases and 6 bases, with 14 bases remaining between them. The CDR3 sequence is CASSGRAESNEQFF. DNA for the CDR3: TGTGCCAGCAGCGGGCGGGCGGAGAGCAATGAGCAGTTCTTC.

This chain connects TRBV4-2 to TRBJ2-5, with D perhaps matching TRBD2 (7 bases). Trimming removed 1 base from V and 2 bases from J, with 14 bases in between. There are 16 residues in the CDR3. CDR1 is LGHNA, CDR2 YNFKEQ, per germline. The CDR3 reads CASSQVGEGVQETQYF. In DNA, the CDR3 is TGTGCCAGCAGCCAAGTAGGGGAGGGGGTTCAAGAGACCCAGTACTTC.